Shown below are 23 T cell receptor beta chains from a single sample sequenced in a study of identical twins. In TCRdb, the 5' RACE reads were re-called with MiXCR into one record per CDR3 protein. The repertoire has about 250,000 distinct CDR3 sequences, approximately 7.9% of them found once; the top ten carry under 6.5%. The same sample was also studied in work on yellow fever vaccine responses in identical twins.

The sequencing input was CD8+ T cells sorted from blood. Receptor source: a woman younger than 30 in good health.

This clonotype was found a few times. This chain links TRBV4-1 with TRBJ2-1; D unresolved. The CDR3 sequence is 12 residues long. Germline loops: CDR1 MGHRA, CDR2 YSYEKL. V shed 3 bases and J shed 6 bases, with 6 bases lying between them. CDR3 sequence (DNA): TGCGCCAGCAGCCACCTCCCCAATGAGCAGTTCTTC. Translated: CASSHLPNEQFF.

At least ten counts were recorded for this clonotype. Here the CDR3 reads CSVEGLAGALSSYNEQFF. The CDR3 nucleotides are TGCAGCGTTGAGGGACTAGCGGGAGCCTTAAGCTCCTACAATGAGCAGTTCTTC. This chain uses TRBV29-1 with TRBJ2-1, with 14 bases fitting TRBD2. V trimming: 3 bases; J trimming: 0 bases; junction bases outside the gene matches: 7. CDR1 is SQVTM, CDR2 ANQGSEA, per germline. The CDR3 sequence is 18 residues long.

This clonotype was found many times. The chain employs TRBV11-3 and TRBJ2-3; D not resolved. CDR3 length equals 15 residues. Trimming cost V 4 bases and J 4 bases, with 15 bases left between them. The germline V gene has CDR1 SGHNT and CDR2 YENEEA. For the CDR3, the DNA is TGTGCCAGCAGCTGGCAGATGAGGCTCGCAGATACGCAGTATTTT. Its translation is CASSWQMRLADTQYF.

This clonotype occurred many times. This sequence joins TRBV7-9 and TRBJ1-3; unclear D gene. Germline V lookup: CDR1 SEHNR, CDR2 FQNEAQ (reference sequence). Trimming took off 3 bases at V and 2 bases at J, with 11 bases between the two ends. The CDR3 has 15 amino acids. The CDR3 nucleotides are TGTGCCAGCAGCTTCGTTCAGGAGACTGGAAACACCATATATTTT. Protein product: CASSFVQETGNTIYF.

This rearrangement joins TRBV7-8 to TRBJ2-7; D is uncertain. V was clipped by 2 bases and J by 3 bases, with 11 bases between them. The CDR3 length is 14 residues. The germline gives CDR1 SGHVS, CDR2 FQNEAQ. The CDR3 bases are TGTGCCAGCAGCTTATGGTCAAAGGGCTACGAGCAGTACTTC. Translated: CASSLWSKGYEQYF.

The table lists this clonotype with many counts. CDR3 bases: TGCAGTGCTAGGGAGTCGCTCTATAATTCACCCCTCCACTTT. It codes for CSARESLYNSPLHF. The V gene is TRBV20-1, the J gene TRBJ1-6; D ambiguous. The CDR3 length is 14 residues. Trimming pared 3 bases from V and 3 bases from J, leaving 9 bases between. Germline loops: CDR1 DFQATT, CDR2 SNEGSKA (reference sequence).

The rearrangement joins TRBV6-5 to TRBJ2-7; D is possibly TRBD1 (6 bases). The V gene's germline CDR1 is MNHEY and CDR2 SVGAGI. Deletions cut 2 bases from V and 0 bases from J, with 8 bases between. The length of the CDR3 is 14 residues. The CDR3 DNA reads TGTGCCAGCAGTTACCGGGACAACTCCTACGAGCAGTACGTC. It translates to CASSYRDNSYEQYV.

This clonotype appeared many times. The gene calls are TRBV18 and TRBJ2-1, with 7 bases matching TRBD1. The CDR3 extends over 15 amino acids. The germline gives CDR1 KGHSH, CDR2 LQKENI. V was clipped by 4 bases and J by 1 base; unmatched bases: 4. The CDR3, as DNA: TGTGCCAGCTCACTCCGGGACAGTTCCTACAATGAGCAGTTCTTC. Translating it yields CASSLRDSSYNEQFF.

The chain uses TRBV16 and TRBJ1-1, with D unresolved. Germline assignment: CDR1 KGHSY and CDR2 FQNENV. The CDR3 is made up of 13 amino acids. Trimming took 8 bases from V and 10 from J, leaving 20 bases between them. The CDR3 DNA reads TGTGCCAGCGGTATGGGAAATGGAAAGGGAGCTTTCTTT. It specifies CASGMGNGKGAFF. Variable domain in full (rest from reference TRBV16 and TRBJ1-1): GEEVAQTPKHLVRGEGQKAKLYCAPIKGHSYVFWYQQVLKNEFKFLISFQNENVFDETGMPKERFSAKCLPNSPCSLEIQATKLEDSAVYFCASGMGNGKGAFFGQGTRLTVV.

This clonotype was detected many times. The chain is built from TRBV3-1 and TRBJ1-2; D gene uncertain. CDR1 is LGHDT and CDR2 is YNNKEL in the germline V gene (reference sequence). There are 13 residues in the CDR3. Trimming cost V 4 bases and J 4 bases, with 10 bases left between them. The CDR3 protein is CASSPEVSYGYTF. CDR3 in DNA: TGTGCCAGCAGCCCCGAGGTTAGCTATGGCTACACCTTC.

This clonotype was seen more than once but under ten times. The gene calls are TRBV14 and TRBJ2-7, with TRBD1 matching 9 bases. The germline gives CDR1 SGHDN, CDR2 FVKESK. V was clipped by 2 bases and J by 2 bases; unmatched bases: 4. This CDR3 comprises 15 residues. CDR3 sequence: CASSQRRDRAYEQYF. The CDR3 nucleotides read TGTGCCAGCAGCCAACGACGGGACAGGGCCTACGAGCAGTACTTC.

This clonotype was observed a few times. The rearrangement uses TRBV28 and TRBJ2-1; maybe TRBD1 (6 bases). The CDR3 is made up of 17 amino acids. V was clipped by 3 bases and J by 2 bases, with 17 bases between them. Germline values: CDR1 MDHEN, CDR2 SYDVKM. This chain's CDR3 is CASSFPLAGETYNEQFF. The CDR3 nucleotides read TGTGCCAGCAGTTTCCCCCTCGCAGGGGAGACCTACAATGAGCAGTTCTTC.

This clonotype was found many times. The rearrangement uses TRBV5-5 and TRBJ2-1, with TRBD2 identical over 7 bases. The CDR3 sequence is 16 residues long. The trim removed 2 bases at V and 4 bases at J, leaving 9 bases unmatched. The germline CDR1 and CDR2 sequences are SGHKS and YYEKEE (reference sequence). The CDR3: CASSFPGGPLYNEQFF. CDR3 nucleotides: TGTGCCAGCAGCTTCCCGGGAGGCCCTTTATACAATGAGCAGTTCTTC.

This clonotype was recorded a few times. J is TRBJ2-7 and V is TRBV7-9; the D is unclear. The CDR3 is made up of 11 amino acids. With 5 bases removed from V and 6 bases from J, the gap between germline ends came to 8 bases. Germline CDR1 SEHNR, CDR2 FQNEAQ (reference sequence). CDR3 coding DNA: TGTGCCAGCAGCCTCTCGACCGAGCAGTACTTC. Protein product: CASSLSTEQYF.

This rearrangement joins TRBV7-7 to TRBJ2-1; TRBD2 is a possible D gene (5 bases). This CDR3 has 13 residues. The germline V and J ends were trimmed by 3 bases and 6 bases, with 9 bases remaining between them. Germline loops: CDR1 SSHAT, CDR2 FNYEAQ (reference sequence). CDR3 nucleotides: TGTGCCAGCAGCTTGGGAGAGACCAATGAGCAGTTCTTC. Protein: CASSLGETNEQFF. The full variable domain, completed using reference TRBV7-7 and TRBJ2-1, is GAGVSQSPRYKVTKRGQDVTLRCDPISSHATLYWYQQALGQGPEFLTYFNYEAQPDKSGLPSDRFSAERPEGSISTLTIQRTEQRDSAMYRCASSLGETNEQFFGPGTRLTVL.

This clonotype was found many times. The chain carries TRBV27 and TRBJ2-2, with a weak D call TRBD1 (5 bases). CDR3 length: 15 residues. Germline V gene sequence: CDR1 MNHEY, CDR2 SMNVEV (reference sequence). With 3 bases removed from V and 5 bases from J, the gap between germline ends came to 13 bases. CDR3 DNA: TGTGCCAGCAGTTTGGGGCAGGGCGGAACCGGGGAGCTGTTTTTT. It codes for CASSLGQGGTGELFF.

This clonotype was counted only a few times. This chain joins TRBV4-1 and TRBJ1-5; no firm D call. The CDR3 contains 17 residues. Deletions cut 0 bases from V and 3 bases from J, with 15 bases between. The germline gives CDR1 MGHRA, CDR2 YSYEKL. CDR3 residues: CASSQDRHPGFNQPQHF. DNA for the CDR3: TGCGCCAGCAGCCAAGACAGGCACCCAGGCTTCAATCAGCCCCAGCATTTT.

This clonotype was found many times. J is TRBJ2-1 and V is TRBV12-3 or TRBV12-4; 7 nucleotides match TRBD1. The CDR3 is made up of 13 amino acids. Losses at the gene ends were 6 bases for V and 3 bases for J; bases not matched to a gene: 2. The CDR3 DNA reads TGTGCCAGCAGCCGGACAGGCTACAATGAGCAGTTCTTC. Translating gives CASSRTGYNEQFF.

This clonotype was recorded many times. The chain links TRBV12-3 or TRBV12-4 to TRBJ2-1, with a weak D call TRBD2 (6 bases). This CDR3 has 12 residues. Trimming removed 5 bases from V and 9 bases from J, with 11 bases in between. The CDR3 spells CASSTGGSEQFF. The CDR3 nucleotides read TGTGCCAGCAGTACCGGAGGGAGTGAGCAGTTCTTC.

This clonotype came up many times. V and J are TRBV6-5 and TRBJ2-2, with D perhaps matching TRBD1 or TRBD2 (6 bases each). V was clipped by 4 bases and J by 5 bases, with 14 bases between them. In germline, CDR1 is MNHEY, CDR2 SVGAGI. The CDR3 is 15 residues long. CDR3 in DNA: TGTGCCAGCAGTTTGCAGGAGGGGGGAACCGGGGAGCTGTTTTTT. It translates to CASSLQEGGTGELFF.

This clonotype was counted ten times or more. The gene calls are TRBV29-1 and TRBJ2-1, with 9 bases aligning to TRBD1. With 0 bases clipped from V and 0 bases from J, the junction kept 3 bases outside the gene matches. Per germline, CDR1 SQVTM and CDR2 ANQGSEA. The CDR3 length is 16 residues. CDR3 region: CSVEELGQGSYNEQFF. In DNA, the CDR3 is TGCAGCGTTGAAGAACTGGGACAGGGCTCCTACAATGAGCAGTTCTTC.

The rearrangement joins TRBV5-1 to TRBJ2-5, with no clear D. V was clipped by 6 bases and J by 5 bases, with 26 bases between them. The CDR3 loop spans 17 amino acids. Germline V gene sequence: CDR1 SGHRS, CDR2 YFSETQ. CDR3 region: CASNPNMNSRARETQYF. The DNA of the CDR3 is TGCGCCAGCAACCCCAATATGAACAGTAGGGCCCGGGAGACCCAGTACTTC.

In its sample, this clonotype was seen a few times. This chain's CDR3 is CSVEGGLSYGYTF. The CDR3 DNA follows: TGCAGCGTTGAGGGCGGGTTGAGTTATGGCTACACCTTC. The chain combines TRBV29-1 with TRBJ1-2; D uncertain. CDR3 length: 13 residues. Between the trimmed V and J ends, which lost 3 bases and 5 bases, there was a span of 13 bases. Germline V lookup: CDR1 SQVTM, CDR2 ANQGSEA.